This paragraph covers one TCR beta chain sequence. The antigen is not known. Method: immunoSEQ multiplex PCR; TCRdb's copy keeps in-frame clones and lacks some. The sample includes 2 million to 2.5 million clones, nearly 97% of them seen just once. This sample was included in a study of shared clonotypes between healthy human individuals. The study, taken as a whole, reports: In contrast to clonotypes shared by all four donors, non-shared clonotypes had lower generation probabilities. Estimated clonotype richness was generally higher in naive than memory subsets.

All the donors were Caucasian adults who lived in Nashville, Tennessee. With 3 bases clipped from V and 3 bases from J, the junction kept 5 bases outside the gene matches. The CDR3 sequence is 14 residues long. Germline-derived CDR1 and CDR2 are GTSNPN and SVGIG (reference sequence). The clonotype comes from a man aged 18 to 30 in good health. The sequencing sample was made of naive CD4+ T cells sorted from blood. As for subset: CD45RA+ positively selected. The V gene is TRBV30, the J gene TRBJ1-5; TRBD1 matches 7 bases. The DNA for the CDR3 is TGTGCCTGGAGCGGGACAGCCTACAATCAGCCCCAGCATTTT. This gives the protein CAWSGTAYNQPQHF.